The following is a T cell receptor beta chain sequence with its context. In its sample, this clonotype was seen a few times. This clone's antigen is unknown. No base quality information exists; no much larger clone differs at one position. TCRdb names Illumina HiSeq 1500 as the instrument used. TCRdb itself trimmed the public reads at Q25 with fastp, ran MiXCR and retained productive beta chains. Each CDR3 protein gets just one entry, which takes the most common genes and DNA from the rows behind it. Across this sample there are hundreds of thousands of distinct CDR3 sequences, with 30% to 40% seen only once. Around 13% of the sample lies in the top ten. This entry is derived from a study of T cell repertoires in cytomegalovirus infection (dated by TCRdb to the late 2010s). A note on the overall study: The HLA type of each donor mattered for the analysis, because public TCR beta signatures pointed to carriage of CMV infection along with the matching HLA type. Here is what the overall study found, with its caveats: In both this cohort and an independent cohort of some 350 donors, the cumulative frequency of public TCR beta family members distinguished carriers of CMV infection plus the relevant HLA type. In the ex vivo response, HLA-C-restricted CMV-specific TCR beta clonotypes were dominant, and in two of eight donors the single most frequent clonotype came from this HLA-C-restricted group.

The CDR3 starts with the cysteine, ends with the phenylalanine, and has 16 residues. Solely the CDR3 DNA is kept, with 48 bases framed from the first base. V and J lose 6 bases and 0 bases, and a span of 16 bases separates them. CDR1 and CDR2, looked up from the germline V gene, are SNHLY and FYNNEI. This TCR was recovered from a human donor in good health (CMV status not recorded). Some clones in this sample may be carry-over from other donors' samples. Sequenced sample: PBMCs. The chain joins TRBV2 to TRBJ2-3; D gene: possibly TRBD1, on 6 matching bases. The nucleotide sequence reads TGTGCCAGCAGCTCACCCTTGGACAGAAGCACAGATACGCAGTATTTT. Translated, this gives CASSSPLDRSTDTQYF.